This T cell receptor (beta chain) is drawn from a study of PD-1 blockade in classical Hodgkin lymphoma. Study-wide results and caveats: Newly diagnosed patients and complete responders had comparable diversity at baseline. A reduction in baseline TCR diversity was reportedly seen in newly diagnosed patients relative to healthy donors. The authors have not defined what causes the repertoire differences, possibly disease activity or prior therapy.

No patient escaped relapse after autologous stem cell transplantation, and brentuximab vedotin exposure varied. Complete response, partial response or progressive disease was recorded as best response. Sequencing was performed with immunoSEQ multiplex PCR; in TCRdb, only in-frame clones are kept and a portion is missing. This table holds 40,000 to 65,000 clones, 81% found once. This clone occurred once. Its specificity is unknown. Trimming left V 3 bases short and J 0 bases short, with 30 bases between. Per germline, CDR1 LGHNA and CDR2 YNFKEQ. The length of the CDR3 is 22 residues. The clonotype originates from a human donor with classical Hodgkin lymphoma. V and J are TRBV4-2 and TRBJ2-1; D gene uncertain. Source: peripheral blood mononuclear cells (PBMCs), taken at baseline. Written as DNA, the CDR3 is TGTGCCAGCAGCCAGGGAATGTTTGGGATTACGACATTTTTAAGCTCCTACAATGAGCAGTTCTTC. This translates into CASSQGMFGITTFLSSYNEQFF.